Below are 5 T cell receptor beta chains sequenced from a single sample in a study of T cell responses to AZD1222 COVID-19 vaccine. This table comes from immunoSEQ multiplex PCR, and its TCRdb copy is limited to in-frame clones, with some not included. The sample has under 250,000 clones, 85% to 95% seen once. Source: peripheral blood, taken on day 0 of MenACWY control vaccination. These TCRs come from an adult in good health.

V is TRBV5-4 and J is TRBJ1-1, with D possibly being TRBD1 (6 bases). V was shortened by 0 bases and J by 7 bases, with 10 bases between the two germline ends. This CDR3 is 13 amino acids long. CDR1 SGHNT and CDR2 YYREEE come from the germline V gene (reference sequence). CDR3 amino acids: CASSLDRADEAFF. The CDR3 DNA is TGTGCCAGCAGCTTGGACAGGGCTGATGAAGCTTTCTTT.

In DNA form, the CDR3 reads TGTGCCAGCAGCCAAGATTGGGTTCGCACAGATACGCAGTATTTT. This sequence encodes CASSQDWVRTDTQYF. J is TRBJ2-3 and V is TRBV3-1 (or the pseudogene TRBV3-2); D unclear. Germline V CDR1 and CDR2: LGHDT, YNNKEL (reference sequence). This CDR3 contains 15 residues. The V gene lost 0 bases and the J gene lost 1 base, with 8 bases spanning the gap.

In DNA form, the CDR3 reads TGTGCCAGCAGTTTAGCGGTATCGGAAGAGCAGTTCTTC. Residues: CASSLAVSEEQFF. The chain carries TRBV12-3 or TRBV12-4 and TRBJ2-1; no clear D. The V gene lost 0 bases and the J gene lost 10 bases, with 10 bases spanning the gap. The CDR3 totals 13 residues.

This clone was seen only once. The V call is TRBV2, the J call TRBJ2-1; D may be TRBD2 (5 bases). Trimming stripped 4 bases from V and 9 bases from J, with 16 bases between. This CDR3 comprises 14 residues. In germline, CDR1 is SNHLY, CDR2 FYNNEI. As DNA, the CDR3 is TGTGCCAGCAGTGGGTCCCGGGGTTATAGTGAGCAGTTCTTC. Amino acid sequence: CASSGSRGYSEQFF.

This chain links TRBV3-1 (or the pseudogene TRBV3-2) with TRBJ1-2; no definite D call. Per germline, CDR1 LGHDT and CDR2 YNNKEL (reference sequence). This CDR3 contains 15 residues. The V end was cut by 0 bases, the J end by 1 base, with 9 bases between. CDR3 sequence (DNA): TGTGCCAGCAGCCAAGAGGGAACCCATAACTATGGCTACACCTTC. It yields the protein CASSQEGTHNYGYTF.